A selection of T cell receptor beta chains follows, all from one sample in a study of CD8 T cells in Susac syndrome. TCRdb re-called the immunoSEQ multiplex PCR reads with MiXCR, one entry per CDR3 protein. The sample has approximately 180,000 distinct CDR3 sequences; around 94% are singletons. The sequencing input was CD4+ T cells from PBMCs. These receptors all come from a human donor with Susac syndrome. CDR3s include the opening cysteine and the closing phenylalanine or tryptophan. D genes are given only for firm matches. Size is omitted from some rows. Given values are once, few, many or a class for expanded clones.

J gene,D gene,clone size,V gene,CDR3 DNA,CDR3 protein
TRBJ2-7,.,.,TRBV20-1,TGCAGTGCTCTCACACAGGGAGGCTACGAGCAGTACTTC,CSALTQGGYEQYF
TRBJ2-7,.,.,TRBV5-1,TGCGCCAGCAGCTTGGGCGACAGTCCTCACTCCTACGAGCAGTACTTC,CASSLGDSPHSYEQYF
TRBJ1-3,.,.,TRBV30,TGTGCCTGGAGGTCGGTGCAACGCTCTGGAAACACCATATATTTT,CAWRSVQRSGNTIYF
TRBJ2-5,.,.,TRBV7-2,TGTGCCAGCAGCTTAGGCGGTTCAGGGGAGACCCAGTACTTC,CASSLGGSGETQYF
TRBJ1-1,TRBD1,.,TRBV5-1,TGTGCCAGCTCACTGACAGGGGGCACTGAAGCTTTCTTT,CASSLTGGTEAFF
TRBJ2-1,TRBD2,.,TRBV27,TGTGCCAGCAGTTTAAGTCTAGCGGGAGTCAATGAGCAGTTCTTC,CASSLSLAGVNEQFF
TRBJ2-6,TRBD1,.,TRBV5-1,TGCGCCAGCAGCTTGGAGGGGGCGGATGGGGCCAACGTCCTGACTTTC,CASSLEGADGANVLTF
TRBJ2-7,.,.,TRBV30,TGTGCCTGGAGTGTACAGCTTGATTTCATTTACGAGCAGTACTTC,CAWSVQLDFIYEQYF
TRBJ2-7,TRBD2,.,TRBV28,TGTGCCAGCAGTTTCCGGGGACTACCCTACGAGCAGTACTTC,CASSFRGLPYEQYF
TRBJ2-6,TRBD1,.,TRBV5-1,TGCGCCAGCAGTCAGGACAGGGGTGTCTCTGGGGCCAACGTCCTGACTTTC,CASSQDRGVSGANVLTF
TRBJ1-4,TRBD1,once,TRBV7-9,TGTGCCAGCAGCTTAGGACAGGGGCCTAATGAAAAACTGTTTTTT,CASSLGQGPNEKLFF
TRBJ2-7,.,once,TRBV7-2,TGTGCCAGCAGCCAAGGAGCTTTCGAGCAGTACTTC,CASSQGAFEQYF
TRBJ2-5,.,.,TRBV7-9,TGTGCCAGCAGCTTAGCGGACCGACGGGAGACCCAGTACTTC,CASSLADRRETQYF
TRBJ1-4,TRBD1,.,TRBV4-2,TGTGCCAGCAGCCAAGGGACAGGGAATGAAAAACTGTTTTTT,CASSQGTGNEKLFF
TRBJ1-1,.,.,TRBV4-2,TGTGCCAGCAGCCAAGATGTGGGGAGATTGAACACTGAAGCTTTCTTT,CASSQDVGRLNTEAFF
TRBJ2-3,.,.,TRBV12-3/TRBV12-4,TGTGCCAGCAGTTTAGACAAGAGCACAGATACGCAGTATTTT,CASSLDKSTDTQYF
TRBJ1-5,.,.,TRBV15,TGTGCCACCAGCAGAGGAGGGGGCAATCAGCCCCAGCATTTT,CATSRGGGNQPQHF
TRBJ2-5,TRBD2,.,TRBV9,TGTGCCAGCAGCCCATACGGGGGGTCGGAAGAGACCCAGTACTTC,CASSPYGGSEETQYF
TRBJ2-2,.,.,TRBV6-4,TGTGCCAGCAGTGACTCTCTAAGTCACGGGGAGCTGTTTTTT,CASSDSLSHGELFF
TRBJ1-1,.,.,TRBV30,TGTGCCTGGCAGGGTGGAGCTGAAGCTTTCTTT,CAWQGGAEAFF
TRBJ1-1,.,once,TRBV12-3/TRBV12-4,TGTGCCAGCAGTGCGCAGCCCGGGACTGAAGCTTTCTTT,CASSAQPGTEAFF
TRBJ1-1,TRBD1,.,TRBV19,TGTGCCACCACGAGGGGGGACAGGGGCACTGAAGCTTTCTTT,CATTRGDRGTEAFF
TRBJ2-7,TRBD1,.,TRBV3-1,TGTGCCAGCAGCCAAGGACAGGGATTTTACGAGCAGTACTTC,CASSQGQGFYEQYF